Below are 21 T cell receptor beta chains sequenced from a single sample in a study of Tregs in tolerant kidney transplant recipients. The antigens for these receptors are not known. Only in-frame clones appear in the TCRdb table, and some are missing; sequencing was by immunoSEQ multiplex PCR. The sample has fewer than 45,000 clones, around 95% seen once. The sample taken for sequencing was Tregs from blood cultured with allogeneic cells. These receptors were collected from a human donor in good health.

The chain carries TRBV29-1 and TRBJ1-1; 7 bases map to TRBD1. The V gene end was trimmed by 8 bases and the J gene end by 10 bases; junction bases not matched to a gene: 10. Germline loops: CDR1 SQVTM, CDR2 ANQGSEA. The CDR3 is 11 residues long. In nucleotides, the CDR3 is TGCAGCTTTGGAGACAGGGACGTAGCTTTCTTT. Protein: CSFGDRDVAFF.

The genes are TRBV18 and TRBJ1-5, with D unclear. This CDR3 has 13 amino acids. V lost 4 bases and J lost 5, with 9 bases in between. Germline CDR1 reads KGHSH; CDR2 reads LQKENI. CDR3: CASSRGEYQPQHF. DNA of the CDR3: TGTGCCAGCTCACGGGGAGAGTATCAGCCCCAGCATTTT.

The chain couples TRBV7-8 to TRBJ1-1; TRBD1 might be the D (6 bases). Trimming stripped 4 bases from V and 6 bases from J, with 15 bases between. In germline, CDR1 is SGHVS, CDR2 FQNEAQ. The CDR3 extends over 14 amino acids. CDR3 DNA sequence: TGTGCCAGCAGCTGGTCCGGGGGCACCCCTGAAGCTTTCTTT. Translation gives CASSWSGGTPEAFF.

This chain links TRBV4-2 with TRBJ2-5, with a possible D match to TRBD2 (6 bases). In germline, CDR1 is LGHNA, CDR2 YNFKEQ. The ends were cut back, 0 bases at V and 4 bases at J, with 18 bases in the middle. The CDR3 sequence is 17 residues long. CDR3 in DNA: TGTGCCAGCAGCCAAGATCGGAGAGGGATGCGGGGAGAGACCCAGTACTTC. Its protein is CASSQDRRGMRGETQYF.

The chain employs TRBV28 and TRBJ2-5; D is possibly TRBD1 (5 bases). The CDR3 sequence is 15 residues long. V dropped 1 base and J dropped 2 bases, with 11 bases sitting between them. Germline values: CDR1 MDHEN, CDR2 SYDVKM. The CDR3 spells CASSLYPNRQETQYF. CDR3 DNA sequence: TGTGCCAGCAGTTTATACCCCAACAGGCAAGAGACCCAGTACTTC.

This sequence joins TRBV10-3 and TRBJ1-1, with 9 positions matching TRBD1. V was pared by 5 bases and J by 6 bases, with 10 bases of the junction left unmatched. The CDR3 totals 15 residues. Germline loops: CDR1 ENHRY, CDR2 SYGVKD. In DNA form, the CDR3 reads TGTGCCATCAGTCCAACAACAGGGGGCTTCGCTGAAGCTTTCTTT. Translation: CAISPTTGGFAEAFF.

The J gene is TRBJ1-6, the V gene TRBV5-1, with TRBD1 matching 7 bases. V lost 4 bases, J lost 7 bases, and 11 bases stayed unmatched. Germline V gives CDR1 SGHRS, CDR2 YFSETQ. The CDR3 is 16 amino acids. In DNA, the CDR3 is TGCGCCAGCAGCAGGGCCGGACAGGTGTCCAATTCACCCCTCCACTTT. It translates to CASSRAGQVSNSPLHF.

The CDR3 sequence: CASSDRSWDRGRSEKLFF. CDR3 sequence (DNA): TGTGCCAGCAGTGATAGAAGTTGGGACAGGGGCCGTAGTGAAAAACTGTTTTTT. J is TRBJ1-4 and V is TRBV2, with TRBD1 identical over 10 bases. Germline V gene lookup returns CDR1 SNHLY and CDR2 FYNNEI. The CDR3 extends over 18 amino acids. The trim removed 3 bases at V and 7 bases at J, leaving 14 bases unmatched.

This clone was detected once. V gene TRBV6-1 combines with J gene TRBJ2-5; tentative D call: TRBD1 (6 bases). This CDR3 comprises 14 residues. The V gene lost 5 bases and the J gene lost 8 bases, with 18 bases spanning the gap. The V gene's germline CDR1 is MNHNS and CDR2 SASEGT. This CDR3 reads CASSFTTGTPTQYF. CDR3 sequence (DNA): TGTGCCAGCAGTTTTACTACAGGGACCCCTACCCAGTACTTC.

CDR3 region: CASSRDGTNEKLFF. CDR3 in DNA: TGCGCCAGCAGCCGAGACGGAACTAATGAAAAACTGTTTTTT. The chain couples TRBV5-1 to TRBJ1-4; no reliable D call. The germline V gene has CDR1 SGHRS and CDR2 YFSETQ. Deletions cut 4 bases from V and 1 base from J, with 8 bases between. The CDR3 is 14 amino acids.

The chain is built from TRBV19 and TRBJ1-5; no firm D call. Germline CDR1 reads LNHDA; CDR2 reads SQIVND (reference sequence). Trimming left V 2 bases short and J 0 bases short, with 8 bases between. The CDR3 is 15 amino acids. The CDR3 DNA follows: TGTGCCAGTAGTATAATGGTGAATAGCAATCAGCCCCAGCATTTT. Residues: CASSIMVNSNQPQHF.

This chain links TRBV6-5 with TRBJ1-1, with D hard to call. The length of the CDR3 is 15 residues. Germline CDR1 and CDR2: MNHEY and SVGAGI. V was clipped by 0 bases and J by 0 bases, with 8 bases between them. The CDR3 loop is CASSYSIPVNTEAFF. CDR3 DNA sequence: TGTGCCAGCAGTTACTCGATTCCGGTGAACACTGAAGCTTTCTTT.

V and J are TRBV5-1 and TRBJ2-7, with 10 bases aligning to TRBD1. V shed 4 bases, J shed 2 bases, and the junction held 9 bases outside the gene matches. The germline CDR1 and CDR2 sequences are SGHRS and YFSETQ. There are 16 residues in the CDR3. This CDR3 reads CASSPLRDRGAYEQYF. Written as DNA, the CDR3 is TGCGCCAGCAGCCCCCTCCGGGACAGGGGTGCCTACGAGCAGTACTTC.

The sample holds one count of this clone. This chain connects TRBV5-1 to TRBJ2-4; 8 nucleotides line up with TRBD1. Germline V gives CDR1 SGHRS, CDR2 YFSETQ. V was clipped by 5 bases and J by 8 bases; unmatched bases: 6. This CDR3 has 13 residues. The CDR3 is CASRKQGGDIQYF. CDR3 DNA sequence: TGCGCCAGCAGAAAACAGGGGGGAGACATTCAGTACTTC.

The rearrangement links TRBV5-4 to TRBJ2-2; 15 nucleotides match TRBD2. The ends lost 0 bases at V and 5 bases at J; junction bases unmatched: 2. CDR3 size: 17 residues. Germline CDR1 reads SGHNT; CDR2 reads YYREEE (reference sequence). CDR3 nucleotide sequence: TGTGCCAGCAGCTTGGGGGGGACTAGCGGGAGGACCGGGGAGCTGTTTTTT. Amino acids: CASSLGGTSGRTGELFF. Full variable domain (remainder filled in from reference TRBV5-4 and TRBJ2-2): ETGVTQSPTHLIKTRGQQVTLRCSSQSGHNTVSWYQQALGQGPQFIFQYYREEENGRGNFPPRFSGLQFPNYSSELNVNALELDDSALYLCASSLGGTSGRTGELFFGEGSRLTVL.

The chain employs TRBV18 and TRBJ1-2; 10 bases match TRBD1. V was pared by 3 bases and J by 7 bases, with 5 bases of the junction left unmatched. Germline CDR1 and CDR2: KGHSH and LQKENI. The CDR3 is 14 amino acids. The CDR3 spells CASSPRTGGFGYTF. Here the CDR3 DNA reads TGTGCCAGCTCACCGAGGACAGGGGGTTTTGGCTACACCTTC. Using reference TRBV18 and TRBJ1-2 for the parts outside the CDR3, the full variable domain is NAGVMQNPRHLVRRRGQEARLRCSPMKGHSHVYWYRQLPEEGLKFMVYLQKENIIDESGMPKERFSAEFPKEGPSILRIQQVVRGDSAAYFCASSPRTGGFGYTFGSGTRLTVV.

The gene calls are TRBV9 and TRBJ2-2, with a possible D match to TRBD1 (5 bases). Germline loops: CDR1 SGDLS, CDR2 YYNGEE. The CDR3 covers 13 residues. The V gene lost 3 bases and the J gene lost 4 bases, with 7 bases spanning the gap. CDR3 in DNA: TGTGCCAGCAGCGCCAGGGTCACCGGGGAGCTGTTTTTT. Translating gives CASSARVTGELFF.

This rearrangement joins TRBV7-9 to TRBJ2-3; D uncertain. Germline V gives CDR1 SEHNR, CDR2 FQNEAQ (reference sequence). The germline V and J ends were trimmed by 6 bases and 4 bases, with 8 bases remaining between them. The CDR3 totals 12 residues. The CDR3 loop reads CASRREPDTQYF. The CDR3 region has the DNA TGTGCCAGCAGGCGCGAACCAGATACGCAGTATTTT.

The chain uses TRBV5-1 and TRBJ1-1, with D hard to call. The V end lost 0 bases, the J end lost 1 base, and 4 bases lay between the germline ends. Per germline, CDR1 SGHRS and CDR2 YFSETQ. CDR3 length: 13 amino acids. CDR3 bases: TGCGCCAGCAGCTTGGACCGGAACACTGAAGCTTTCTTT. Protein: CASSLDRNTEAFF.

The chain joins TRBV30 to TRBJ2-2; 9 bases agree with TRBD2. The germline gives CDR1 GTSNPN, CDR2 SVGIG (reference sequence). V shed 0 bases, J shed 5 bases, and the junction held 4 bases outside the gene matches. The CDR3 is made up of 15 amino acids. The CDR3 DNA reads TGTGCCTGGAGTGTTGTCCTAGCGGGGACCGGGGAGCTGTTTTTT. It translates to CAWSVVLAGTGELFF.

This chain uses TRBV5-1 with TRBJ2-7; possible D gene TRBD2, 6 bases. The V gene's germline CDR1 is SGHRS and CDR2 YFSETQ. The CDR3 consists of 15 residues. V shed 4 bases and J shed 3 bases, with 17 bases lying between them. DNA for the CDR3: TGCGCCAGCAGCCTCCTGCCCTCTAGCGACTACGAGCAGTACTTC. Protein product: CASSLLPSSDYEQYF.